The text below deals with one T cell receptor (beta chain). The data were obtained in a study of blood T cell repertoires in COVID-19. About the study: Researchers got acute and convalescent COVID-19 samples from the United States, Italy and Spain. Nucleic acid was either cDNA or gDNA, and it came from T cells, B-cell-depleted T cells, or PBMCs.

Clones were sequenced by immunoSEQ multiplex PCR, and TCRdb holds only the in-frame ones, with some missing. The data contain some 100,000 clones, about nine tenths of them singletons. Losses at the gene ends were 3 bases for V and 4 bases for J; bases not matched to a gene: 6. The germline V gene encodes CDR1 SGDLS and CDR2 YYNGEE. This CDR3 is 14 amino acids long. The J gene is TRBJ2-5, the V gene TRBV9, with TRBD2 identical over 7 bases. The sequenced sample consisted of peripheral blood. This clonotype was obtained from a human donor in a cohort sampled during active COVID-19. The CDR3, as DNA: TGTGCCAGCAGCGCCGGGACTACCCGAGAGACCCAGTACTTC. Its translation: CASSAGTTRETQYF.